This T cell receptor (beta chain) comes out of a study of OX40 agonist ivuxolimab in advanced cancers. Generated by immunoSEQ multiplex PCR, the TCRdb table keeps only in-frame clones and is missing some. Among roughly 71,000 clones listed, 75% to 90% were seen once. Trimming removed 2 bases at V and 3 bases at J, with 14 bases between. Germline V lookup: CDR1 SEHNR, CDR2 FQNEAQ (reference sequence). The CDR3 contains 15 residues. The input for sequencing was CD4+ or CD8+ T cells sorted from blood, taken in a trial of the OX40 agonist ivuxolimab. The TCR comes from an adult with an advanced solid tumor such as melanoma, head and neck, liver or kidney cancer. This sequence joins TRBV7-9 and TRBJ2-7; D may correspond to TRBD1 or TRBD2 (5 bases each). The CDR3 nucleotides read TGTGCCAGCAGCTTATCAGGGACCGACCGCTACGAGCAGTACTTC. It encodes CASSLSGTDRYEQYF.